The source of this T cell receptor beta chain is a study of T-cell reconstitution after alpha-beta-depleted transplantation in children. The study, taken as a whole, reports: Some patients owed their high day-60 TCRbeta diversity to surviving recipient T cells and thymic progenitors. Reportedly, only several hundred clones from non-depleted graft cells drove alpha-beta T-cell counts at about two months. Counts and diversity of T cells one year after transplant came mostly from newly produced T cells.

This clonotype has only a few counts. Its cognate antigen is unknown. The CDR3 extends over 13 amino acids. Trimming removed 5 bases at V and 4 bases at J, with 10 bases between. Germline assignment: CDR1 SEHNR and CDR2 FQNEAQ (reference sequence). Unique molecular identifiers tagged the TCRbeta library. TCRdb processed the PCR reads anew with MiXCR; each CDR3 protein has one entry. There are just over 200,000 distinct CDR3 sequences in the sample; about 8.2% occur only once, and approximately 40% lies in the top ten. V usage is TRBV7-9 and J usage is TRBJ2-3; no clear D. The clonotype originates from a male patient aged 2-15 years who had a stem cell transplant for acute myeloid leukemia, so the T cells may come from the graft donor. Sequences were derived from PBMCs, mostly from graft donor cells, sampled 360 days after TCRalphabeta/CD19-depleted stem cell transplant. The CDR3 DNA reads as TGTGCCAGCAGCCACGGGCGATCAGATACGCAGTATTTT. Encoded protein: CASSHGRSDTQYF.